This T cell receptor (beta chain) was retrieved from a study of CD8+ T cells in alopecia areata. Study-level results: Having one nonresponder leaves uncertain how baseline CD8+ expansion relates to response. Especially in alopecia totalis/universalis, lesional scalp showed greater clonality than normal scalp did. TCRs were shared less clearly across patients than in mice, possibly for HLA-related reasons.

Regarding this clone: The target antigen is unknown.

Documented treatment: oral pan-JAK inhibitor, 5-10 mg twice daily. CDR1 and CDR2 (germline): SQVTM, ANQGSEA. V lost 5 bases to trimming and J lost 4 bases, with 14 bases between them. This CDR3 is 13 amino acids long. cDNA serving as the sequencing template came from extracted, reverse transcribed RNA. TCRdb keeps only in-frame clones here, not all; method: immunoSEQ multiplex PCR. Among a few hundred thousand clones listed, about two fifths were seen once. The clonotype comes from a human donor with alopecia areata. This material consisted of CD4+ T cells sorted from blood, taken between weeks 30 and 35, from a patient treated with tofacitinib. The chain joins TRBV29-1 to TRBJ1-2; D is ambiguous. CDR3 amino acids: CSVYQTRTYGYTF. The CDR3 DNA reads as TGCAGCGTTTATCAAACACGGACCTATGGCTACACCTTC.